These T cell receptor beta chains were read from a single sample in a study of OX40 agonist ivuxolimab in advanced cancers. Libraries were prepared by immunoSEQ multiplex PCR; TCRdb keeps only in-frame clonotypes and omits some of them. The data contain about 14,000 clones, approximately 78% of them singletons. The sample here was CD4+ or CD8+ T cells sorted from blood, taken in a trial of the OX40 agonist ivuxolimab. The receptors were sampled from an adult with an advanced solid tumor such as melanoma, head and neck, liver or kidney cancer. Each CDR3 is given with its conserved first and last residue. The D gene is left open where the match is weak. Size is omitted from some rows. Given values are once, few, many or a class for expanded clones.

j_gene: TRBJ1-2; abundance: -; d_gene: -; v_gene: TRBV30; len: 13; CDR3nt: TGTGCCTGGAGCTTTATTCAGAACAATGGCTACACCTTC; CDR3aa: CAWSFIQNNGYTF
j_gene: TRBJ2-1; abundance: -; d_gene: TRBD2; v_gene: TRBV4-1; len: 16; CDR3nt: TGCGCCAGCAGCCAAGAGACGGCGGGAGCTTTCAATGAGCAGTTCTTC; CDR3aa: CASSQETAGAFNEQFF
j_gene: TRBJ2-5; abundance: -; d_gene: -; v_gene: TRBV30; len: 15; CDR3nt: TGTGCCTTGACCGTCGGGGTAGACCACCAAGAGACCCAGTACTTC; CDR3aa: CALTVGVDHQETQYF
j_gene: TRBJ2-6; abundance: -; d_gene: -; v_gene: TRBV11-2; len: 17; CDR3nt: TGTGCCAGCAGCTTGGGCAGGACGCGCCCTGGGGCCAACGTCCTGACTTTC; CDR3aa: CASSLGRTRPGANVLTF
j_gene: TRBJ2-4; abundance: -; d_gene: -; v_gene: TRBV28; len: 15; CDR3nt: TGTGCCAGCAGCCTGACAGACCTAGCCAAAAACATTCAGTACTTC; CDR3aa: CASSLTDLAKNIQYF
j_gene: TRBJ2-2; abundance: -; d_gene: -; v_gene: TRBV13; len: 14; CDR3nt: TGTGCCAGCAGCTTAGAGGAGGCCGGCGGGGAGCTGTTTTTT; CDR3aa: CASSLEEAGGELFF
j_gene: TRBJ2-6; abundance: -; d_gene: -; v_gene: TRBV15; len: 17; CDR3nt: TGTGCCACCAGCAGAGATCAGGAGGGCTCTGGGGCCAACGTCCTGACTTTC; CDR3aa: CATSRDQEGSGANVLTF
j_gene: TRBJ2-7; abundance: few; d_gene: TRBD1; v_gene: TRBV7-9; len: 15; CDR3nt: TGTGCCAGCAGCTCCACAGGGGGTGGTGTTTACGAGCAGTACTTC; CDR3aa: CASSSTGGGVYEQYF
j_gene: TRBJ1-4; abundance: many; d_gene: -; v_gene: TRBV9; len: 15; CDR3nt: TGTGCCAGCAGCGTAGAGGGGGGAAATGGAGAAAAACTGTTTTTT; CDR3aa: CASSVEGGNGEKLFF
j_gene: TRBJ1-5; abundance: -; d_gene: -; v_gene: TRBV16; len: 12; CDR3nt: TGTGCCAGCAGCCAATCAACCCAGCCCCAGCATTTT; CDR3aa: CASSQSTQPQHF
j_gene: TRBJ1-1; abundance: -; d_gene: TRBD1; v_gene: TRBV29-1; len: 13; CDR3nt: TGCAGCGGGGAGACAGGGGCGGGCACTGAAGCTTTCTTT; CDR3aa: CSGETGAGTEAFF
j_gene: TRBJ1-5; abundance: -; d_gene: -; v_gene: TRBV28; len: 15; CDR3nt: TGTGCCAGCAGTTTCCTGGGGTTGAGCAATCAGCCCCAGCATTTT; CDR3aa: CASSFLGLSNQPQHF
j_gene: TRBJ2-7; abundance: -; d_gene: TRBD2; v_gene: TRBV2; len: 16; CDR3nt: TGTGCCAGCAGTGAGTGGGCTAGCGGGACCTCGGGCGAGCAGTACTTC; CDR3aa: CASSEWASGTSGEQYF
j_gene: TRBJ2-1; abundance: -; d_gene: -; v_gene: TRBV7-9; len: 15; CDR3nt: TGTGCCAGCAGCTTAGGTTGGGCTGACTACAATGAGCAGTTCTTC; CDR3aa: CASSLGWADYNEQFF
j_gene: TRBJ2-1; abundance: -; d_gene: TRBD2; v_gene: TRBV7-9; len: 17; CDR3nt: TGTGCCAGAGGCGGGACTAGCGGGAGTCACTCCTACAATGAGCAGTTCTTC; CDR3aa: CARGGTSGSHSYNEQFF
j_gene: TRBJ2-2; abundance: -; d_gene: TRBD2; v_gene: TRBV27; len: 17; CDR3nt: TGTGCCAGCAGTTTCTACCCTCTGCGGGAGGGGACCGGGGAGCTGTTTTTT; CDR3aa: CASSFYPLREGTGELFF
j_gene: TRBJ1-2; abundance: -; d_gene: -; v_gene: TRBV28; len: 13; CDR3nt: TGTGCCAGCAGTTTAATCGGGGACCTTGGCTACACCTTC; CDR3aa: CASSLIGDLGYTF
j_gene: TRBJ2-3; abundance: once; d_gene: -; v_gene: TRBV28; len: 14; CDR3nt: TGTGCCAGCAGACGCGTACTGGGATCGGATACGCAGTATTTT; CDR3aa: CASRRVLGSDTQYF
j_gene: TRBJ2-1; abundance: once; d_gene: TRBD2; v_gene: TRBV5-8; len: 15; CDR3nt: TGTGCCAGCACCATCGGGACTAGCGGAAACAATGAGCAGTTCTTC; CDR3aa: CASTIGTSGNNEQFF
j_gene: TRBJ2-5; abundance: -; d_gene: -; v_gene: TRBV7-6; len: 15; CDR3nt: TGTGCCAGCAGCTTATTCTCCAGCGCCGGGGAGACCCAGTACTTC; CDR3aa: CASSLFSSAGETQYF
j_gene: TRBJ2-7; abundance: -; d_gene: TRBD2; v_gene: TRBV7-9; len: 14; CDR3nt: TGTGCCAGCAGCGAGGGACTAGCTCCCCACGAGCAGTACTTC; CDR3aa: CASSEGLAPHEQYF
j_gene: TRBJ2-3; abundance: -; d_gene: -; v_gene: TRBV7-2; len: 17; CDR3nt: TGTGCCAGCAGTTTTCCATCTCGGGAGATTGGCACAGATACGCAGTATTTT; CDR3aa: CASSFPSREIGTDTQYF
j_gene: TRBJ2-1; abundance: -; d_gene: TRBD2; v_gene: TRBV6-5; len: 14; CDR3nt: TGTGCCAGCAGTTTGTCAGCGGGATACCCTAAGCAGTTCTTC; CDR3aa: CASSLSAGYPKQFF
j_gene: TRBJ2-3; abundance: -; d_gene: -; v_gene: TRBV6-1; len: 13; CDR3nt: TGTGCCAGCAGTGGCGGGAGCACAGATACGCAGTATTTT; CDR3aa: CASSGGSTDTQYF
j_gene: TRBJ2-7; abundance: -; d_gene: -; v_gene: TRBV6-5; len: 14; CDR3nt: TGTGCCGCTGGTAGGACCCATAGCTCCTACGAGCAGTACTTT; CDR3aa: CAAGRTHSSYEQYF
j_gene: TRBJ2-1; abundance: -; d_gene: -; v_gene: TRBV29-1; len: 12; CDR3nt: TGCAGCGTTGAGTGGACCTACAATGAGCAGTTCTTC; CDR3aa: CSVEWTYNEQFF
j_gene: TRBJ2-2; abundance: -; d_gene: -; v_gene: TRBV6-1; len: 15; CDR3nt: TGTGCCAGCAGTGAAACTTTCTCGGGAGCCGGGGAGCTGTTTTTT; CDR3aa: CASSETFSGAGELFF
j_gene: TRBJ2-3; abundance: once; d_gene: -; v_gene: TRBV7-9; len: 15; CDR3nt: TGTGCCAGCAGCGCCCCGGAGCAGGGATCAGATACGCAGTATTTT; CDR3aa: CASSAPEQGSDTQYF
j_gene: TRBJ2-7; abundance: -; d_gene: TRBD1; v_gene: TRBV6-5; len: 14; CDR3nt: TGTGCCAGCAGTCCGGGACAGGTCTCCTACGAGCAGTACTTC; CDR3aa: CASSPGQVSYEQYF
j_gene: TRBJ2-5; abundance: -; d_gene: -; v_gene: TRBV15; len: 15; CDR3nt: TGTGCCACCAGCAGAGATGGGGCCAGAGAAGAGACCCAGTACTTC; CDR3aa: CATSRDGAREETQYF
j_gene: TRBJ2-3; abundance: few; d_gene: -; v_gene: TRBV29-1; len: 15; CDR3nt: TGCAGCGCCGAGGGACGGGATACTAGCACAGATACGCAGTATTTT; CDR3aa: CSAEGRDTSTDTQYF
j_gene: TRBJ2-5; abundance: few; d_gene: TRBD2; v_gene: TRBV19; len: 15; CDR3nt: TGTGCCAGTAGTAAGGGGACTAGCGGGAGTGAGACCCAGTACTTC; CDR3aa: CASSKGTSGSETQYF
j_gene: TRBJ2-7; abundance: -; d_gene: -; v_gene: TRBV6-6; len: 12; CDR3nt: TGTGCCAGCATTGCGAGCTCCTACGAGCAGTACTTC; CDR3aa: CASIASSYEQYF
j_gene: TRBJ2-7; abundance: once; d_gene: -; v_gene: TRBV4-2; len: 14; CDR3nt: TGTGCCAGCAGCCAAGAAGGGCGGGCTTACGAGCAGTACTTC; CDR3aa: CASSQEGRAYEQYF
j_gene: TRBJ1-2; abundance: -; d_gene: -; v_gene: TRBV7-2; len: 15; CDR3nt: TGTGCCAGCAGCTCCCGGCAGGCCAACCTCTATGGCTACACCTTC; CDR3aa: CASSSRQANLYGYTF
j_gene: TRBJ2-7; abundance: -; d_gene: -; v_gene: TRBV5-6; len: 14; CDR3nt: TGTGCCAGCAGCTTGGATCAGGATTACTACGAGCAGTACTTC; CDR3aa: CASSLDQDYYEQYF
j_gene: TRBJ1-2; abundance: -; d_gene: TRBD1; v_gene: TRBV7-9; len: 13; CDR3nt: TGTGCCAGCAGCCAGGGGGTGGCAGATGGCTACACCTTC; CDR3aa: CASSQGVADGYTF
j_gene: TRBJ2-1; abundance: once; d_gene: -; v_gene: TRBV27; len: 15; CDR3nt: TGTGCCAGCAGTTTACTAAGGGCCTCCTACAATGAGCAGTTCTTC; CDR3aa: CASSLLRASYNEQFF
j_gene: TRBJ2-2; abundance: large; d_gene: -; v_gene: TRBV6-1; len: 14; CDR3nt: TGTGCCAGCAGTGAAGGGGGAGACACCGGGGAGCTGTTTTTT; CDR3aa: CASSEGGDTGELFF
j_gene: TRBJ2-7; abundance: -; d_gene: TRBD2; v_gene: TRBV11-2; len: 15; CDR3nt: TGTGCCAGCAGCTTAGGTCTAGCGGAGGCTTACGAGCAGTACTTC; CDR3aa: CASSLGLAEAYEQYF
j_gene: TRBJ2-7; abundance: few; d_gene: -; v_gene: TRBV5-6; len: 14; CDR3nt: TGTGCCAGCAGCCCGGGCTGGCTGGCCTACGAGCAGTACTTC; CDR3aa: CASSPGWLAYEQYF
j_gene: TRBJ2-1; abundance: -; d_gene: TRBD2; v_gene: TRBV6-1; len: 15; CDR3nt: TGTGCCAGCAGGAGGGAGCGGGGACCCTACAATGAGCAGTTCTTC; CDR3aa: CASRRERGPYNEQFF